This entry concerns a single T cell receptor beta chain. The sample is drawn from a study of cytomegalovirus exposure and HLA in healthy donors. This CDR3 is built from 14 residues. Germline values: CDR1 MNHNS, CDR2 SASEGT. Losses at the gene ends were 0 bases for V and 5 bases for J; bases not matched to a gene: 2. The method was immunoSEQ multiplex PCR; TCRdb's version includes in-frame clones alone and lacks a portion of them. This table has some 140,000 clones, approximately 82% appearing once. This clonotype was obtained from a man aged 25-45 years in good health and CMV-seropositive. The J gene is TRBJ2-7, the V gene TRBV6-1; 9 bases agree with TRBD1. Sequenced material: PBMCs. In DNA, the CDR3 is TGTGCCAGCAGTGAAGCTCGGGACAGGGACGAGCAGTACTTC. It codes for CASSEARDRDEQYF.